This TCR beta chain emerged from a study of identical twins. Overall study results and limits: While abundant cord blood beta clonotypes carried fewer insertions, memory repertoires showed no such pattern. Out-of-frame beta sequences exhibited a weaker degree of excess twin sharing. Zero-insertion results could be subject to partial confounding by invariant MAIT and iNKT cells.

A universal primer binding site was introduced by template switching. The final cDNA contained unique molecular identifiers. TCRdb processed the 5' RACE reads anew with MiXCR; each CDR3 protein has one entry. The sample has about 450,000 distinct CDR3 sequences; roughly 18% are singletons. In regard to this clonotype: Antigen: not known.

The CDR3 contains 14 residues. With V trimmed by 8 bases and J by 10 bases, 10 bases remained unmatched. The germline V gene has CDR1 MDHEN and CDR2 SYDVKM. This clonotype was sampled from a man in his fifties or sixties in good health. The sequenced sample consisted of naive T cells sorted from blood. The V gene is TRBV28, the J gene TRBJ1-6, with 8 bases identical to TRBD1. The DNA for the CDR3 is TGTGCCAGCGGACAGGGTCACGGGACATCACCCCTCCACTTT. It translates to CASGQGHGTSPLHF.